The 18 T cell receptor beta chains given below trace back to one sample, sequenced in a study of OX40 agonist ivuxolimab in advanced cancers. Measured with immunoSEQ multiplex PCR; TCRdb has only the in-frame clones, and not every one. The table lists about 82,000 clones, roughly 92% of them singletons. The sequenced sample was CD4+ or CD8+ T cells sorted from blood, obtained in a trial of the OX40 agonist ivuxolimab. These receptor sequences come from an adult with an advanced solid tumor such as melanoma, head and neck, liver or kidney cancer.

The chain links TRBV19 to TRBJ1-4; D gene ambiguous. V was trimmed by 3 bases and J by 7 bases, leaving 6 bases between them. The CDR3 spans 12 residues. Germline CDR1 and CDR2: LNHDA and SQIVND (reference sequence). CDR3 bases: TGTGCCAGTAGTATGGGAGGTGAAAAACTGTTTTTT. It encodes CASSMGGEKLFF.

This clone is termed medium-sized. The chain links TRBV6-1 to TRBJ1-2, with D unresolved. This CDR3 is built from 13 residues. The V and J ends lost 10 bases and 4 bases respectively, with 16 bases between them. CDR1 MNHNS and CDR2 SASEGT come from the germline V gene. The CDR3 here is CATPGRSLYGYTF. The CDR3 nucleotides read TGTGCCACCCCGGGCAGAAGTCTCTATGGCTACACCTTC.

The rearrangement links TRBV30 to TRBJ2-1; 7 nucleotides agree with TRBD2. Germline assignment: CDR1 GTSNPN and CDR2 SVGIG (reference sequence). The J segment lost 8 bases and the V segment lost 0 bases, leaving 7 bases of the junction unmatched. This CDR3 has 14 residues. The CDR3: CAWSVFFAGDEQFF. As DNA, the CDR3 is TGTGCCTGGAGTGTTTTCTTTGCGGGAGATGAGCAGTTCTTC.

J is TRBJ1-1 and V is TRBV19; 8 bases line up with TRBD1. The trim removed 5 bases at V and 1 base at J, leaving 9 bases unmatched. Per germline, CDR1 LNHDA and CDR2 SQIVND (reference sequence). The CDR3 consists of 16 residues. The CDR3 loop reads CASSSFRGRWNTEAFF. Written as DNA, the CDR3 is TGTGCCAGTAGTTCCTTCAGGGGGCGGTGGAACACTGAAGCTTTCTTT.

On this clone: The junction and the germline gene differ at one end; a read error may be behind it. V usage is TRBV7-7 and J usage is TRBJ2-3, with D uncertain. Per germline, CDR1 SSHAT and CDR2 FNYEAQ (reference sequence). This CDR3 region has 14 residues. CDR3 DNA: TGTGCTAGCAGCTTAGACGACCTTACAGATACGCAGTATTTT. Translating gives CASSLDDLTDTQYF.

Here the CDR3 reads CASSNGPQYF. The CDR3 DNA reads as TGTGCCAGTAGTAACGGTCCGCAGTATTTT. The chain has TRBV19 and TRBJ2-3; no firm D call. Looked up from germline, CDR1 is LNHDA and CDR2 is SQIVND (reference sequence). Trimming pared 4 bases from V and 10 bases from J, leaving 6 bases between. This CDR3 is 10 amino acids long.

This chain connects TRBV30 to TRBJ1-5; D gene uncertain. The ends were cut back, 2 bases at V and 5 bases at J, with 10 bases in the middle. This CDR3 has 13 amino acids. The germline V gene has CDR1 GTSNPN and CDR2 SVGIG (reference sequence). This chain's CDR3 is CAWSPSVHQPQHF. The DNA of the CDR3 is TGTGCCTGGAGTCCAAGTGTTCATCAGCCCCAGCATTTT.

CDR3 coding DNA: TGCGCCAGCAGCTTTACAGGGGGCTCTAATGAAAAACTGTTTTTT. The encoded protein is CASSFTGGSNEKLFF. The chain combines TRBV5-1 with TRBJ1-4; TRBD1 matches 9 bases. J was trimmed by 3 bases and V by 2 bases; bases with no gene match: 2. From germline, CDR1 is SGHRS and CDR2 YFSETQ. The CDR3 totals 15 residues. The variable domain in full, with the rest retrieved from reference TRBV5-1 and TRBJ1-4, is KAGVTQTPRYLIKTRGQQVTLSCSPISGHRSVSWYQQTPGQGLQFLFEYFSETQRNKGNFPGRFSGRQFSNSRSEMNVSTLELGDSALYLCASSFTGGSNEKLFFGSGTQLSVL.

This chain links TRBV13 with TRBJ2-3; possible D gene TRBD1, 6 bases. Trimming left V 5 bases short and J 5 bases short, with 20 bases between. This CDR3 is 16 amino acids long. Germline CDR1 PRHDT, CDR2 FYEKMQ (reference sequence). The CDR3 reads CASSPRSLTGEDTQYF. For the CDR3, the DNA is TGTGCCAGCAGCCCCCGGTCCCTGACAGGAGAAGATACGCAGTATTTT.

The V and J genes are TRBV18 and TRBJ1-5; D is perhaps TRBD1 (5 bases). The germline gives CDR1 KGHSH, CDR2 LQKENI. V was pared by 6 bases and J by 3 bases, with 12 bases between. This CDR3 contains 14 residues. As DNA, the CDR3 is TGTGCCAGCTCGCCAGGGTCTTCCAATCAGCCCCAGCATTTT. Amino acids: CASSPGSSNQPQHF.

The CDR3: CASSEGAGDYNEQFF. The CDR3 DNA follows: TGCGCCAGCAGTGAGGGGGCAGGGGATTACAATGAGCAGTTCTTC. This chain links TRBV10-1 with TRBJ2-1; possible D gene TRBD1, 6 bases. The length of the CDR3 is 15 residues. Trimming stripped 2 bases from V and 4 bases from J, with 12 bases between. Germline V CDR1 and CDR2: WNHNN, SYGVQD (reference sequence).

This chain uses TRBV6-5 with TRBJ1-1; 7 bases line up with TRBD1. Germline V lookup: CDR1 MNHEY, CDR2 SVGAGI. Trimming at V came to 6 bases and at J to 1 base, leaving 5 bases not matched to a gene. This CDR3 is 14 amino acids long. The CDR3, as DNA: TGTGCCAGCAGGGACAACAGGGGGAACACTGAAGCTTTCTTT. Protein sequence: CASRDNRGNTEAFF.

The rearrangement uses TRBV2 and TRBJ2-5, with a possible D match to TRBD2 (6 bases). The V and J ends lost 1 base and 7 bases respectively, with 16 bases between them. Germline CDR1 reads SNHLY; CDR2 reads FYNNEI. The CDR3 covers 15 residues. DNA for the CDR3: TGTGCCAGCAGTGAAGGACTAGGTCGGTCGTTGACCCAGTACTTC. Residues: CASSEGLGRSLTQYF.

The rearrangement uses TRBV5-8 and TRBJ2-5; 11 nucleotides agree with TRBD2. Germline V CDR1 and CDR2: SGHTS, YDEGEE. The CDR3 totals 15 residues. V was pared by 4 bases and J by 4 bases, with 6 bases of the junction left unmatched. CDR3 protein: CASSRSGRAGETQYF. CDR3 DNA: TGTGCCAGCAGCCGTAGCGGGAGGGCCGGAGAGACCCAGTACTTC.

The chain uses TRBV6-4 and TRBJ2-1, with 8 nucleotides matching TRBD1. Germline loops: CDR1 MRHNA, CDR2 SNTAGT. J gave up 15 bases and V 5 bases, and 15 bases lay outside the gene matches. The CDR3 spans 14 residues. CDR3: CASSISTGGTDRFF. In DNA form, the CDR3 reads TGTGCCAGCAGTATTTCCACAGGGGGTACGGACCGGTTCTTC.

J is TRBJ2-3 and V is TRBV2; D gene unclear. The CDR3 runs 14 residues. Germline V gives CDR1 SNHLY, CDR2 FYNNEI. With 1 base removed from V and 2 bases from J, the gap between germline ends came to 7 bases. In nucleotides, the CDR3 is TGTGCCAGCAGTGAAGGGGCTAACACAGATACGCAGTATTTT. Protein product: CASSEGANTDTQYF.

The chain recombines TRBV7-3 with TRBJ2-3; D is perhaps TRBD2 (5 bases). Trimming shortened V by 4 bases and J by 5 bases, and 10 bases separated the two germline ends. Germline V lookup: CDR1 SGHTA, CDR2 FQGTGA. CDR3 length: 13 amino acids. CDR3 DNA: TGTGCCAGCAGCTCCCCGGGAAAAGATACGCAGTATTTT. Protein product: CASSSPGKDTQYF.

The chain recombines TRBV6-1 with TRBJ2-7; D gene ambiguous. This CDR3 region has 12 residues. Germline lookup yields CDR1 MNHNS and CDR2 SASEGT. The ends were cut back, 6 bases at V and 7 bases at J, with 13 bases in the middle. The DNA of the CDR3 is TGTGCCAGCAGAGCCCCGGGCCTTGAGCAGTACTTC. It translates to CASRAPGLEQYF.